These T cell receptor beta chains were read from a single sample in a study of T cells after yellow fever vaccination. Using its own MiXCR run on the 5' RACE reads, TCRdb lists one record per CDR3 protein. Found here are some 250,000 distinct CDR3 sequences, 3.6% of them singletons; the top ten hold 15% to 20%. The material was PBMCs, obtained 15 days after the yellow fever booster vaccination. Receptors were obtained from a man between 18 and 35 years old who received the YFV17D yellow fever vaccine. Each CDR3 is given with its conserved first and last residue. The order of the fields is V gene, clone size, D gene, J gene, CDR3 DNA, CDR3 protein. The D gene is left open where the match is weak. Clone sizes are given selectively: once, few, many, or a class where the clone is expanded.

v_call: TRBV9; clone_size: many; d_call: .; j_call: TRBJ2-2; cdr3_nt: TGTGCCAGCAGCGTAAGATACACCGGGGAGCTGTTTTTT; cdr3_aa: CASSVRYTGELFF
v_call: TRBV5-1; clone_size: many; d_call: TRBD1; j_call: TRBJ2-1; cdr3_nt: TGCGCCAGCAGCTTGCGACAGGGCCACAATGAGCAGTTCTTC; cdr3_aa: CASSLRQGHNEQFF
v_call: TRBV11-2; clone_size: many; d_call: .; j_call: TRBJ1-6; cdr3_nt: TGTGCCAGCAGCTTAGATCAAAGGGAGACACCCCTCCACTTT; cdr3_aa: CASSLDQRETPLHF
v_call: TRBV5-1; clone_size: many; d_call: TRBD1; j_call: TRBJ2-3; cdr3_nt: TGCGCCAGCACCCAGGGGGCTGGAGATACGCAGTATTTT; cdr3_aa: CASTQGAGDTQYF
v_call: TRBV20-1; clone_size: .; d_call: .; j_call: TRBJ1-1; cdr3_nt: TGCAGTGCCCCCCAGTCGGTGAACACTGAAGCTTTCTTT; cdr3_aa: CSAPQSVNTEAFF
v_call: TRBV12-3/TRBV12-4; clone_size: few; d_call: TRBD2; j_call: TRBJ2-1; cdr3_nt: TGTGCCAGCACCTTTCGCGGGGGGGCCTCCAATGAGCAGTTCTTC; cdr3_aa: CASTFRGGASNEQFF
v_call: TRBV27; clone_size: few; d_call: TRBD1; j_call: TRBJ1-1; cdr3_nt: TGTGCCAGCAGTTTAAAGGCCGGGACAGGGGGCACTGAAGCTTTCTTT; cdr3_aa: CASSLKAGTGGTEAFF
v_call: TRBV5-1; clone_size: many; d_call: TRBD1; j_call: TRBJ2-7; cdr3_nt: TGCGCCAGCAGCCCGGACGGACAGGGGGCCTACGAGCAGTACTTC; cdr3_aa: CASSPDGQGAYEQYF
v_call: TRBV12-3/TRBV12-4; clone_size: many; d_call: .; j_call: TRBJ1-2; cdr3_nt: TGTGCCAGCAGTTCGGGCCCAGCTAAAAGTGGCTACACCTTC; cdr3_aa: CASSSGPAKSGYTF
v_call: TRBV11-1; clone_size: many; d_call: TRBD1; j_call: TRBJ2-1; cdr3_nt: TGTGCCAGCAGCTCCGGGACAGGGAGCTCCTACAATGAGCAGTTCTTC; cdr3_aa: CASSSGTGSSYNEQFF
v_call: TRBV5-1; clone_size: .; d_call: .; j_call: TRBJ1-1; cdr3_nt: TGCGCCAGCAGCTTGTCCCCGACAGACAGTGAAGCTTTCTTT; cdr3_aa: CASSLSPTDSEAFF
v_call: TRBV6-1; clone_size: many; d_call: TRBD2; j_call: TRBJ2-1; cdr3_nt: TGTGCCAGCAAGGGGAGGGGCTCCTACAATGAGCAGTTCTTC; cdr3_aa: CASKGRGSYNEQFF
v_call: TRBV18; clone_size: many; d_call: .; j_call: TRBJ2-1; cdr3_nt: TGTGCCAGCTCACCACCGCTCGGTTCCCAGAACAATGAGCAGTTCTTC; cdr3_aa: CASSPPLGSQNNEQFF
v_call: TRBV29-1; clone_size: many; d_call: TRBD2; j_call: TRBJ2-1; cdr3_nt: TGCAGCGGGTCTAGCGGGGGTTACAATGAGCAGTTCTTC; cdr3_aa: CSGSSGGYNEQFF
v_call: TRBV5-1; clone_size: many; d_call: .; j_call: TRBJ1-1; cdr3_nt: TGCGCCAGCGGTATCGACAGGCTGAACACTGAAGCTTTCTTT; cdr3_aa: CASGIDRLNTEAFF
v_call: TRBV28; clone_size: few; d_call: .; j_call: TRBJ1-5; cdr3_nt: TGTGCCAGCAGTTTAGGCAGGTCGGGGGCTAGCAATCAGCCCCAGCATTTT; cdr3_aa: CASSLGRSGASNQPQHF
v_call: TRBV7-2; clone_size: many; d_call: .; j_call: TRBJ2-4; cdr3_nt: TGTGCCAGCAGCTCCCCGGGGGATATGATAGCCAAAAACATTCAGTACTTC; cdr3_aa: CASSSPGDMIAKNIQYF
v_call: TRBV7-9; clone_size: many; d_call: TRBD1; j_call: TRBJ1-6; cdr3_nt: TGTGCCAGCAGCTTGGGGACAGGGGCGCCTTCACCCCTCCACTTT; cdr3_aa: CASSLGTGAPSPLHF
v_call: TRBV6-2/TRBV6-3; clone_size: many; d_call: TRBD1; j_call: TRBJ2-5; cdr3_nt: TGTGCCAGCACCGAGACAGGGGGACGAGAGACCCAGTACTTC; cdr3_aa: CASTETGGRETQYF
v_call: TRBV6-5; clone_size: many; d_call: TRBD1; j_call: TRBJ2-2; cdr3_nt: TGTGCCAGCAGTTACTCGAGGGCAGGGGGCTGGACCGGGGAGCTGTTTTTT; cdr3_aa: CASSYSRAGGWTGELFF
v_call: TRBV18; clone_size: many; d_call: .; j_call: TRBJ2-5; cdr3_nt: TGTGCCAGCTCACCAGGGACAAATATAGGAGAGACCCAGTACTTC; cdr3_aa: CASSPGTNIGETQYF
v_call: TRBV7-6; clone_size: many; d_call: .; j_call: TRBJ2-2; cdr3_nt: TGTGCCAGCAGCTTCACCAACGCGAACACCGGGGAGCTGTTTTTT; cdr3_aa: CASSFTNANTGELFF
v_call: TRBV7-9; clone_size: many; d_call: TRBD2; j_call: TRBJ2-5; cdr3_nt: TGTGCCAGCAGCCCCCGCGCTAGCGGGGGTGAGACCCAGTACTTC; cdr3_aa: CASSPRASGGETQYF
v_call: TRBV24-1; clone_size: many; d_call: .; j_call: TRBJ1-1; cdr3_nt: TGTGCCACCCTTAGACAGCACACTGAAGCTTTCTTT; cdr3_aa: CATLRQHTEAFF
v_call: TRBV7-9; clone_size: many; d_call: .; j_call: TRBJ2-6; cdr3_nt: TGTGCCAGCAGCGGCAGGGGCACTGGGGCCAACGTCCTGACTTTC; cdr3_aa: CASSGRGTGANVLTF
v_call: TRBV6-1; clone_size: many; d_call: .; j_call: TRBJ1-2; cdr3_nt: TGTGCCAGCAGTGAACTGGTATACGGGGACTATGGCTACACCTTC; cdr3_aa: CASSELVYGDYGYTF
v_call: TRBV5-1; clone_size: many; d_call: .; j_call: TRBJ1-5; cdr3_nt: TGCGCCAGCAGCTTAGGTGAGGGGTGGCCCAATCAGCCCCAGCATTTT; cdr3_aa: CASSLGEGWPNQPQHF
v_call: TRBV1; clone_size: many; d_call: .; j_call: TRBJ2-3; cdr3_nt: TGCACCAGGCGGCGGGGGGAAAACACAGATACGCAGTATTTT; cdr3_aa: CTRRRGENTDTQYF
v_call: TRBV27; clone_size: many; d_call: .; j_call: TRBJ2-4; cdr3_nt: TGTGCCAGCTCCCATCAGTGGCAAAACATTCAGTACTTC; cdr3_aa: CASSHQWQNIQYF
v_call: TRBV4-1; clone_size: many; d_call: .; j_call: TRBJ2-7; cdr3_nt: TGCGCCAGCAGCCAAGAACATGCCTACGAGCAGTACTTC; cdr3_aa: CASSQEHAYEQYF
v_call: TRBV27; clone_size: .; d_call: .; j_call: TRBJ1-2; cdr3_nt: TGTGCCACCGCGGCCAGGTTCGGGTTTGACTATGGCTACACCTTC; cdr3_aa: CATAARFGFDYGYTF
v_call: TRBV4-2; clone_size: many; d_call: .; j_call: TRBJ2-1; cdr3_nt: TGTGCCAGCAGCCAGACCCTTCGACAGACCGCAAACAATGAGCAGTTCTTC; cdr3_aa: CASSQTLRQTANNEQFF
v_call: TRBV6-1; clone_size: many; d_call: .; j_call: TRBJ2-7; cdr3_nt: TGTGCCAGCAGACAGTCCTACGAGCAGTACTTC; cdr3_aa: CASRQSYEQYF
v_call: TRBV12-3/TRBV12-4; clone_size: many; d_call: TRBD1; j_call: TRBJ1-2; cdr3_nt: TGTGCCAGCAGCACCCCGGGCAGGGGGCGCGGTGGCTACACCTTC; cdr3_aa: CASSTPGRGRGGYTF
v_call: TRBV27; clone_size: many; d_call: .; j_call: TRBJ1-5; cdr3_nt: TGTGCCAGCAGTACCCAGAATCAGCCCCAGCATTTT; cdr3_aa: CASSTQNQPQHF
v_call: TRBV4-2; clone_size: many; d_call: .; j_call: TRBJ1-4; cdr3_nt: TGTGCCAGCAGCCAAGAGGTGACAGCAACTAATGAAAAACTGTTTTTT; cdr3_aa: CASSQEVTATNEKLFF
v_call: TRBV30; clone_size: many; d_call: TRBD1; j_call: TRBJ1-1; cdr3_nt: TGTGCCTGGAGTAGGGACAGCCAAGCTTTCTTT; cdr3_aa: CAWSRDSQAFF
v_call: TRBV12-3/TRBV12-4; clone_size: many; d_call: .; j_call: TRBJ2-1; cdr3_nt: TGTGCCAGCAGTTTAAGGGGCGGGGTATCCTACAATGAGCAGTTCTTC; cdr3_aa: CASSLRGGVSYNEQFF
v_call: TRBV5-1; clone_size: few; d_call: .; j_call: TRBJ1-2; cdr3_nt: TGCGCCAGCAGCTTGGATGTGTCGGGGAACTATGGCTACACCTTC; cdr3_aa: CASSLDVSGNYGYTF
v_call: TRBV6-2/TRBV6-3; clone_size: many; d_call: .; j_call: TRBJ1-4; cdr3_nt: TGTGCCAGCAGTCCCGACGGGTATGGGAATGAAAAACTGTTTTTT; cdr3_aa: CASSPDGYGNEKLFF
v_call: TRBV11-2; clone_size: .; d_call: .; j_call: TRBJ2-5; cdr3_nt: TGTGCCAGCAGACGAACAGGGGAGACCCAGTACTTC; cdr3_aa: CASRRTGETQYF
v_call: TRBV27; clone_size: few; d_call: TRBD1; j_call: TRBJ2-3; cdr3_nt: TGTGCCAGCAGTTTATTGGGACAGGGTTATGAAGATACGCAGTATTTT; cdr3_aa: CASSLLGQGYEDTQYF